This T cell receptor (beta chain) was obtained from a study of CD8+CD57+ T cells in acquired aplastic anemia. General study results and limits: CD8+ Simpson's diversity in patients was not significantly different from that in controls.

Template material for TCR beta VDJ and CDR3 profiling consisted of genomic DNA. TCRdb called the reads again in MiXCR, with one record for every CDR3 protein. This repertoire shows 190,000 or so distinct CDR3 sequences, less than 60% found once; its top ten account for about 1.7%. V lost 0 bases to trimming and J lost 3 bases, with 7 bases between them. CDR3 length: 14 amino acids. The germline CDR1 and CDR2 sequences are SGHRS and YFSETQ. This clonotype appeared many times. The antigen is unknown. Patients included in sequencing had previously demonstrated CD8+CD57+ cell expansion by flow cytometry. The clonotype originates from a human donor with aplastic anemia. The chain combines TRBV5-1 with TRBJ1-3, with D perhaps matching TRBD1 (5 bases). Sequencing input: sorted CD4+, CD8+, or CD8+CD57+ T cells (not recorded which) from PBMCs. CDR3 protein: CASSLGQNGNTIYF. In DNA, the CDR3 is TGCGCCAGCAGCTTGGGACAGAATGGAAACACCATATATTTT.